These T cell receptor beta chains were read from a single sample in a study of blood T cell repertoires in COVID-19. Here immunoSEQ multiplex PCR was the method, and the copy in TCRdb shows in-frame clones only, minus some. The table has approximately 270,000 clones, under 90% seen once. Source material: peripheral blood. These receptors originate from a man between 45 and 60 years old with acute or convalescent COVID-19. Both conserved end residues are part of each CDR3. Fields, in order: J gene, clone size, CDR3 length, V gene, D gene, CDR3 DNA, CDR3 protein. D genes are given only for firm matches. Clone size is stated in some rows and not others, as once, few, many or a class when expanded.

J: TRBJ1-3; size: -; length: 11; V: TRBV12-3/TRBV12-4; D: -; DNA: TGTGCCAGCAGTATTAGAGACACCATATATTTT; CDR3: CASSIRDTIYF
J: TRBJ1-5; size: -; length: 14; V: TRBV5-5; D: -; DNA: TGTGCCAGCAGCTTGGAACAGAGCAATCAGCCCCAGCATTTT; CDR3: CASSLEQSNQPQHF
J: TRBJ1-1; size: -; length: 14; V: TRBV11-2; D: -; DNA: TGTGCCAGCAGCTTAGTAGGGGGTGGTACTGAAGCTTTCTTT; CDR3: CASSLVGGGTEAFF
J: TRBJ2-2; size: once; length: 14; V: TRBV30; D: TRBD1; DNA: TGTGCCCACCTGACAGGGGGGTACACCGGGGAGCTGTTTTTT; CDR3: CAHLTGGYTGELFF
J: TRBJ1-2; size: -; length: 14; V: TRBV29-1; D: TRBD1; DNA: TGCAGCTCTTTGAGGCGGGACAGGGGCGATGGCTACACCTTC; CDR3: CSSLRRDRGDGYTF
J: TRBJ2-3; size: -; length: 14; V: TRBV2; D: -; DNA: TGTGCCAGCACCTGGGGCAGACCCACAGATACGCAGTATTTT; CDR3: CASTWGRPTDTQYF
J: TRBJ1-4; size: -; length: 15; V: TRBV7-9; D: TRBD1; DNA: TGTGCCAGCAGCTCAGGGGACAGGGAGGTTGAAAAACTGTTTTTT; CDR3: CASSSGDREVEKLFF
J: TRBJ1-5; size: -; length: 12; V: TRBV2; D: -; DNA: TGTGCCAGCAGTGATCAGAATCAGCCCCAGCATTTT; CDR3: CASSDQNQPQHF
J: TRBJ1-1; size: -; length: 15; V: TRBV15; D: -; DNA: TGTGCCACCAGCAGAGGGGGCCTTACGAACACTGAAGCTTTCTTT; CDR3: CATSRGGLTNTEAFF
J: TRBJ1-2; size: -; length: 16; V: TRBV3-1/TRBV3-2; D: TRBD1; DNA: TGTGCCAGCAGCCAAGAGGCAGGGGGCTTTTTGTATGGCTACACCTTC; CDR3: CASSQEAGGFLYGYTF
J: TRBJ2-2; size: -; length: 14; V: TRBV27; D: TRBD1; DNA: TGTGCCAGCCGGGACAGGGACATCGTGGGGGAGCTGTTTTTT; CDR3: CASRDRDIVGELFF
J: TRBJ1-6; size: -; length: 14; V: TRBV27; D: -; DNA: TGTGCCAGCAGTTTATCGATTGCGGTTTCACCCCTCCACTTT; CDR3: CASSLSIAVSPLHF
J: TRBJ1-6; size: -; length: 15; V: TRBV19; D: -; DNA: TGTGCCAGTAGCAGGGGTCAGGCCTATAATTCACCCCTCCACTTT; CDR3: CASSRGQAYNSPLHF
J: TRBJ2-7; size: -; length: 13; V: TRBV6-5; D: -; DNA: TGTGCCGGACGCGCGGGACCACTCACGACGCAGTACTTC; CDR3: CAGRAGPLTTQYF
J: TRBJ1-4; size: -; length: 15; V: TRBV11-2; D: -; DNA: TGTGCCAGCAGCCTTATGGGGGGGCCTAATGAAAAACTGTTTTTT; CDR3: CASSLMGGPNEKLFF
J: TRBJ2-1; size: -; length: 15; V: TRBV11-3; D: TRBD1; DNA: TGTGCCAGCAGCCTGGGACAGGGGTCCTACAATGAGCAGTTCTTC; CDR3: CASSLGQGSYNEQFF
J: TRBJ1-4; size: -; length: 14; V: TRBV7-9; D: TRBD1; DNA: TGTGCCAGCAGCCTAAACCAACAGGGGAGGAAACTGTTTTTT; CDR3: CASSLNQQGRKLFF
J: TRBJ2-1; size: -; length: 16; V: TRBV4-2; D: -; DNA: TGTGCCAGCAGCCAAGGGGCAGGGGGGCCGTACAATGAGCAGTTCTTC; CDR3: CASSQGAGGPYNEQFF
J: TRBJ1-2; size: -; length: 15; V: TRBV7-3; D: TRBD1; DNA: TGTGCCAGCAGCCATGGACAGGGGGACATAAATGGCTACACCTTC; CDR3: CASSHGQGDINGYTF
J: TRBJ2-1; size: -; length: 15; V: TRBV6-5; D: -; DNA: TGTGCCAGCATTCCCGGGATTGCGGGGTGGAATGAGCAGTTCTTC; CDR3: CASIPGIAGWNEQFF